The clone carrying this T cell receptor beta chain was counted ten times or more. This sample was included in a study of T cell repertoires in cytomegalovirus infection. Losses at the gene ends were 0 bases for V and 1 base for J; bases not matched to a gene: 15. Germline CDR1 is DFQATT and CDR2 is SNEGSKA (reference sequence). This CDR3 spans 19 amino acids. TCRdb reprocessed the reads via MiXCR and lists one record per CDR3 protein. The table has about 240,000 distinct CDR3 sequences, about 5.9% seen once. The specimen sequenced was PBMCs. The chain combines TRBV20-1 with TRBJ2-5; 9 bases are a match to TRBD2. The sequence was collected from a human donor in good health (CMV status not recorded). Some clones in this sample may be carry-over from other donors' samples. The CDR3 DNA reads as TGCAGTGCTAGAGATCTCGGAGGACTAGCGTTGAGATCCCAAGAGACCCAGTACTTC. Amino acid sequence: CSARDLGGLALRSQETQYF.